These T cell receptor beta chains were read from a single sample in a study of cytotoxic CD8 clonotypes in ibrutinib-treated CLL. Profiled with immunoSEQ multiplex PCR; TCRdb holds only in-frame clones, not every one. The sample has some 35,000 clones; 69% are singletons. The sample consisted of PBMCs, taken before ibrutinib treatment. Source of these receptors: a human donor with chronic lymphocytic leukemia. Each CDR3 is given with its conserved first and last residue. A D gene is named only where the DNA matches it firmly. Size is stated for part of the rows, as once, few or many counts, or as a class when the clone is expanded.

>TRBJ2-1|TRBV19|.|.
CASSTGPTYNEQFF
TGTGCCAGTAGTACGGGACCAACTTACAATGAGCAGTTCTTC
>TRBJ2-7|TRBV12-5|TRBD1|.
CASGLKGAWGEQYF
TGTGCTAGTGGTTTGAAGGGGGCATGGGGCGAGCAGTACTTC
>TRBJ2-7|TRBV6-1|TRBD1|.
CASRGTGTYEQYF
TGTGCCAGCAGGGGGACAGGGACGTACGAGCAGTACTTC
>TRBJ2-7|TRBV14|.|.
CASSRQRGLDEQYF
TGTGCCAGCAGCCGCCAACGGGGGCTCGACGAGCAGTACTTC
>TRBJ1-5|TRBV6-5|.|few
CASRIKHASNQPQHF
TGTGCCAGCAGAATCAAACATGCTAGCAATCAGCCCCAGCATTTT
>TRBJ2-7|TRBV7-2|TRBD1|.
CASSFGQGYYEQYF
TGTGCCAGCAGCTTCGGACAGGGGTACTACGAGCAGTACTTC
>TRBJ1-5|TRBV27|.|.
CASSLSTGSNQPQHF
TGTGCCAGCAGTTTATCGACAGGTAGCAATCAGCCCCAGCATTTT
>TRBJ2-7|TRBV7-9|.|.
CASSQEPLGEQYF
TGTGCCAGCAGCCAAGAGCCGTTAGGCGAGCAGTACTTC
>TRBJ2-1|TRBV7-2|.|few
CASSQLVEQFF
TGTGCCAGCAGCCAATTGGTTGAGCAGTTCTTC
>TRBJ1-6|TRBV11-2|TRBD1|.
CASSTRTGRNNSPLHF
TGTGCCAGCAGCACGCGGACAGGACGAAATAATTCACCCCTCCACTTT
>TRBJ2-3|TRBV30|.|.
CAWSVSVRGDTQYF
TGTGCCTGGAGTGTTTCGGTAAGAGGCGATACGCAGTATTTT
>TRBJ2-3|TRBV5-7|TRBD2|few
CASSPPVTSGFSSTDTQYF
TGTGCCAGCAGCCCTCCGGTAACTAGCGGGTTTTCTAGCACAGATACGCAGTATTTT
>TRBJ2-5|TRBV7-2|TRBD2|.
CASTVAGGRQETQYF
TGTGCCAGCACCGTAGCGGGGGGTCGGCAAGAGACCCAGTACTTC
>TRBJ1-4|TRBV7-2|.|.
CASSLGAGSGRELFF
TGTGCCAGCAGCTTAGGCGCCGGCTCAGGGAGGGAACTGTTTTTT
>TRBJ1-2|TRBV7-8|.|.
CASSPSAGAYGYTF
TGTGCCAGCAGTCCCTCGGCTGGGGCCTATGGCTACACCTTC
>TRBJ2-1|TRBV7-2|.|few
CASSLLSGAYNEQFF
TGTGCCAGCAGCTTACTATCGGGAGCCTACAATGAGCAGTTCTTC
>TRBJ2-1|TRBV7-9|.|.
CASSLVGGENNEQFF
TGTGCCAGCAGCTTGGTCGGGGGCGAAAACAATGAGCAGTTCTTC
>TRBJ2-1|TRBV11-3|.|.
CASRKNNEQFF
TGTGCCAGCAGGAAGAACAATGAGCAGTTCTTC
>TRBJ2-7|TRBV10-2|TRBD2|.
CASSDVGGGSPYEQYF
TGCGCCAGCAGTGATGTTGGCGGGGGGAGTCCCTACGAGCAGTACTTC
>TRBJ2-3|TRBV7-8|TRBD1|.
CASSSAGTGSTQYF
TGTGCCAGCAGCTCGGCCGGGACAGGGAGTACGCAGTATTTT
>TRBJ1-6|TRBV5-1|.|.
CASSLAPDSSYNSPLHF
TGCGCCAGCAGCTTGGCCCCGGACAGCTCCTATAATTCACCCCTCCACTTT
>TRBJ2-7|TRBV12-1|.|.
CASSFGRGGTYEQYF
TGTGCCAGCAGCTTTGGACGCGGGGGAACCTACGAGCAGTACTTC
>TRBJ1-1|TRBV6-5|TRBD1|.
CASRATGANTEAFF
TGTGCCAGCAGGGCGACAGGGGCGAACACTGAAGCTTTCTTT
>TRBJ1-2|TRBV7-2|.|few
CASSFTGTFDGYTF
TGTGCCAGCAGCTTTACCGGGACATTCGATGGCTACACCTTC
>TRBJ2-1|TRBV14|TRBD2|.
CASSRLAGGRNEQFF
TGTGCCAGCAGCCGTCTAGCGGGGGGCAGGAATGAGCAGTTCTTC
>TRBJ2-3|TRBV5-4|TRBD2|.
CASSLRAGGADTQYF
TGTGCCAGCAGCTTGAGAGCGGGGGGGGCAGATACGCAGTATTTT
>TRBJ1-3|TRBV6-5|.|.
CASSSGSVFSGNTIYF
TGTGCCAGCAGTTCTGGGTCAGTGTTCTCTGGAAACACCATATATTTT
>TRBJ1-4|TRBV9|.|.
CASSGPGIATNEKLFF
TGTGCCAGCAGCGGGCCGGGGATTGCAACTAATGAAAAACTGTTTTTT
>TRBJ2-7|TRBV10-3|.|.
CAIRGDEQYF
TGTGCCATCAGGGGGGACGAGCAGTACTTC
>TRBJ1-1|TRBV7-9|.|.
CASRGIENTEAFF
TGTGCCAGCAGGGGAATAGAGAACACTGAAGCTTTCTTT
>TRBJ2-2|TRBV6-4|.|few
CASSDLGTGELFF
TGTGCCAGCAGCGACCTCGGCACCGGGGAGCTGTTTTTT
>TRBJ1-5|TRBV19|.|.
CASREGGYNQPQHF
TGTGCCAGTAGGGAGGGGGGGTACAATCAGCCCCAGCATTTT
>TRBJ2-2|TRBV19|.|.
CASRRLSGAGELFF
TGTGCCAGTAGAAGACTTAGCGGTGCCGGGGAGCTGTTTTTT
>TRBJ1-2|TRBV28|TRBD1|.
CASSSGQGLYGYTF
TGTGCCAGCAGTTCCGGACAGGGACTCTATGGCTACACCTTC
>TRBJ2-5|TRBV18|TRBD2|many
CASSQGAVAGGRRETQYF
TGTGCCAGCTCACAAGGCGCGGTAGCGGGGGGCCGGAGGGAGACCCAGTACTTC
>TRBJ1-2|TRBV2|.|.
CASSGRIFYGYTF
TGTGCCAGCAGTGGACGGATCTTCTATGGCTACACCTTC
>TRBJ1-1|TRBV6-1|.|.
CATYGRGNTEAFF
TGTGCGACTTACGGCAGAGGAAACACTGAAGCTTTCTTT
>TRBJ1-5|TRBV5-1|.|.
CASSFGGAGQPQHF
TGCGCCAGCAGCTTCGGAGGGGCAGGACAGCCCCAGCATTTT
>TRBJ2-4|TRBV30|.|.
CAWSSQGFSNIQYF
TGTGCCTGGAGTAGTCAGGGCTTTTCGAACATTCAGTACTTC
>TRBJ2-3|TRBV5-8|.|few
CASSFQTDTQYF
TGTGCCAGCAGCTTTCAAACAGATACGCAGTATTTT
>TRBJ2-1|TRBV19|TRBD2|.
CASSIGTSAYNEQFF
TGTGCCAGTAGTATTGGGACTAGCGCCTACAATGAGCAGTTCTTC
>TRBJ1-1|TRBV4-2|TRBD1|.
CASSSESRQGEAFF
TGTGCCAGCAGCTCCGAGTCCCGACAGGGAGAAGCTTTCTTT
>TRBJ2-5|TRBV5-8|.|.
CASSARVVQETQYF
TGTGCCAGCAGCGCGAGGGTTGTCCAAGAGACCCAGTACTTC
>TRBJ1-2|TRBV6-1|.|few
CASSDDMVWNYGYTF
TGTGCCAGCAGCGACGACATGGTCTGGAACTATGGCTACACCTTC
>TRBJ2-7|TRBV2|TRBD2|.
CASRTAGSSYEQYF
TGTGCCAGCAGGACAGCGGGGAGCTCCTACGAGCAGTACTTC
>TRBJ2-7|TRBV5-1|TRBD1|.
CASSPEGQGLSYEQYF
TGCGCCAGCAGCCCGGAGGGACAGGGACTCTCCTACGAGCAGTACTTC
>TRBJ1-5|TRBV30|.|.
CAWTRDSGPNQPQHF
TGTGCCTGGACAAGAGACAGCGGACCCAATCAGCCCCAGCATTTT
>TRBJ1-3|TRBV11-2|.|.
CASSLVVGFSGNTIYF
TGTGCCAGCAGCTTAGTAGTCGGTTTCTCTGGAAACACCATATATTTT
>TRBJ2-7|TRBV19|.|few
CASSEVGESYEQYF
TGTGCCAGTAGTGAGGTAGGGGAGTCCTACGAGCAGTACTTC
>TRBJ2-7|TRBV28|.|large
CASSLEALGTASTDEQYF
TGTGCCAGCAGTTTGGAGGCCCTAGGGACTGCGTCCACGGACGAGCAGTACTTC
>TRBJ1-2|TRBV11-2|.|few
CASSRGAWNYGYTF
TGTGCCAGCAGTAGGGGGGCGTGGAACTATGGCTACACCTTC
>TRBJ2-2|TRBV28|TRBD2|.
CASSPLGAGTGELFF
TGTGCCAGCAGTCCCCTGGGAGCGGGGACCGGGGAGCTGTTTTTT
>TRBJ2-3|TRBV13|TRBD2|few
CASSPSGISGTDTQYF
TGTGCCAGCAGCCCGAGCGGGATATCGGGCACAGATACGCAGTATTTT
>TRBJ2-7|TRBV7-2|TRBD1|few
CASSLAGQGTYEQYF
TGTGCCAGCAGCTTAGCTGGACAGGGAACCTACGAGCAGTACTTC
>TRBJ1-1|TRBV19|.|.
CASMGRVSTEAFF
TGTGCCAGTATGGGCAGGGTCTCAACTGAAGCTTTCTTT
>TRBJ2-1|TRBV27|TRBD2|.
CASSHTIGGLAGVGEQFF
TGTGCCAGCAGCCACACCATAGGGGGACTAGCGGGGGTTGGGGAGCAGTTCTTC
>TRBJ1-4|TRBV11-2|.|few
CASSLGLGSVEKLFF
TGTGCCAGCAGCTTAGGTTTAGGCAGCGTTGAAAAACTGTTTTTT
>TRBJ1-5|TRBV27|.|.
CASSSVTGGNQPQHF
TGTGCCAGCAGTTCGGTTACAGGTGGCAATCAGCCCCAGCATTTT
>TRBJ2-5|TRBV19|TRBD2|.
CASSTPAGGGETQYF
TGTGCCAGTAGTACCCCAGCGGGGGGTGGAGAGACCCAGTACTTC